This T cell receptor beta chain stems from a study of T cell repertoires in cytomegalovirus infection. Across the study: Evidence of both CMV infection and a matching HLA type came from public TCR beta signatures.

TCRdb reprocessed the reads via MiXCR and lists one record per CDR3 protein. There are fewer than 900,000 distinct CDR3 sequences in the sample; 25% to 30% occur only once, and approximately 14% lies in the top ten. The CDR3 is 14 residues long. J was trimmed by 3 bases and V by 1 base; bases with no gene match: 1. CDR1 is DFQATT, CDR2 SNEGSKA, per germline (reference sequence). Comments on this clonotype: The antigen remains unidentified.

The input for sequencing was cultured CD8+ T cells from PBMCs, taken from culture after CMV antigen stimulation. This sequence joins TRBV20-1 and TRBJ2-3; 10 nucleotides line up with TRBD2. The sequence was obtained from a human donor in good health (CMV status not recorded). Some clones in this sample may be carry-over from other donors' samples. CDR3 region: CSARVSGGTDTQYF. CDR3 DNA: TGCAGTGCTAGAGTTAGCGGGGGGACAGATACGCAGTATTTT.